Below, 3 T cell receptor beta chains from the same sample are listed, as sequenced in a study of cytomegalovirus exposure and HLA in healthy donors. The study ran its PCR with 60 Vbeta and 13 Jbeta primers. Produced via immunoSEQ multiplex PCR; TCRdb's table is partial and in-frame only. The sample holds 100,000 or so clones; 65% to 80% are singletons and the top ten take about 1.9%. The sample taken for sequencing was PBMCs. The receptor source for this set is a woman in her thirties or forties in good health and CMV-seronegative.

This chain uses TRBV19 with TRBJ1-2, with 10 nucleotides matching TRBD1. Germline CDR1 LNHDA, CDR2 SQIVND (reference sequence). V shed 6 bases and J 4 bases; nucleotides not matched to a gene: 2. The CDR3 is made up of 13 amino acids. CDR3 sequence (DNA): TGTGCCAGTAGAAGGACAGGGGGCTATGGCTACACCTTC. Translation gives CASRRTGGYGYTF.

This chain joins TRBV4-1 and TRBJ1-4, with 10 bases that match TRBD1. Germline V lookup: CDR1 MGHRA, CDR2 YSYEKL. The CDR3 is 17 residues long. J lost 0 bases, V lost 4 bases, and 5 bases had no gene match. CDR3 in DNA: TGCGCCAGCAGCCGGGACAGGGGAGTTTCAACTAATGAAAAACTGTTTTTT. As protein: CASSRDRGVSTNEKLFF.

The chain couples TRBV18 to TRBJ1-1; no firm D call. The germline gives CDR1 KGHSH, CDR2 LQKENI. Between the trimmed V and J ends, which lost 6 bases and 2 bases, there was a span of 7 bases. The CDR3 covers 12 residues. The chain's CDR3 is CASSEANTEAFF. The CDR3 DNA reads TGTGCCAGCTCCGAGGCTAACACTGAAGCTTTCTTT.